Listed below are T cell receptor beta chains from one sample, sequenced in a study of breast tumors, draining lymph nodes, adjacent tissues. TCRdb called the multiplex PCR reads again in MiXCR, with one record for every CDR3 protein. Found here are 140,000 to 150,000 distinct CDR3 sequences, about 33% of them singletons; the top ten hold roughly 2.2%. Sequencing was carried out using axillary lymph node tissue. These receptors were collected from a female donor with breast cancer. Some clones in this sample may be carry-over from other donors' samples. CDR3s include the opening cysteine and the closing phenylalanine or tryptophan. A D gene is named only where the DNA matches it firmly. Part of the rows lack a size; the others show once, few, many or a class for expanded clones.

size	V	J	D	CDR3	DNA
NA	TRBV14	TRBJ1-4	NA	CASSQEQSTNEKLFF	TGTGCCAGCAGCCAAGAGCAGTCCACTAATGAAAAACTGTTTTTT
NA	TRBV6-2/TRBV6-3	TRBJ1-2	NA	CASSYTFRVYGYTF	TGTGCCAGCAGTTACACGTTCAGGGTCTATGGCTACACCTTC
many	TRBV2	TRBJ2-7	TRBD1	CARSTGTGRRYEQYF	TGTGCCAGAAGTACCGGGACAGGGCGTCGGTACGAGCAGTACTTC
many	TRBV7-2	TRBJ2-6	NA	CASGKESGANVLTF	TGTGCCAGCGGGAAAGAATCTGGGGCCAACGTCCTGACTTTC
NA	TRBV20-1	TRBJ2-1	TRBD2	CSARLAGFDGPYNEQFF	TGCAGTGCTAGACTAGCGGGGTTCGATGGGCCCTACAATGAGCAGTTCTTC
many	TRBV12-3/TRBV12-4	TRBJ1-2	NA	CASGFVTGRGYTF	TGTGCCAGCGGCTTTGTAACAGGCCGTGGCTACACCTTC
NA	TRBV4-1	TRBJ2-3	NA	CASSRTGLFTDAQYF	TGCGCCAGCAGCCGTACAGGGTTATTCACAGATGCGCAGTATTTT
many	TRBV5-1	TRBJ2-3	NA	CASKGGATTRTDTQYF	TGCGCCAGCAAGGGGGGGGCTACCACGCGCACAGATACGCAGTATTTT
few	TRBV28	TRBJ1-5	NA	CASMDGHQPQHF	TGTGCCAGCATGGACGGCCATCAGCCCCAGCATTTT
many	TRBV19	TRBJ1-3	NA	CASSISDGTSGNTIYF	TGTGCCAGTAGTATTTCGGACGGGACCTCTGGAAACACCATATATTTT
many	TRBV5-6	TRBJ1-3	TRBD1	CASRRQGGRNTIYF	TGTGCCAGCAGACGACAGGGGGGACGAAACACCATATATTTT
NA	TRBV5-1	TRBJ2-1	NA	CASSSSLVGQREQFF	TGCGCCAGCAGCTCCAGCTTGGTTGGGCAGAGGGAGCAGTTCTTC
many	TRBV20-1	TRBJ1-1	NA	CSATIPGNTEAFF	TGCAGTGCTACTATACCCGGGAACACTGAAGCTTTCTTT
NA	TRBV27	TRBJ1-4	NA	CASSFRGTATNEKLFF	TGTGCCAGCAGTTTCAGGGGTACCGCAACTAATGAAAAACTGTTTTTT
NA	TRBV5-1	TRBJ2-7	NA	CASSSGGLSSEQYF	TGCGCCAGCAGCTCAGGGGGGCTTAGTAGCGAGCAGTACTTC
NA	TRBV2	TRBJ1-6	NA	CASRGESSPPHF	TGTGCCAGCCGCGGAGAGAGTTCACCCCCCCACTTT
many	TRBV7-6	TRBJ1-4	NA	CASSFRGTNEKLFF	TGTGCCAGCAGCTTCAGGGGAACTAATGAAAAACTGTTTTTT
many	TRBV10-3	TRBJ1-4	NA	CAISDPVWGDGKLFF	TGTGCCATCAGTGACCCCGTTTGGGGCGACGGAAAACTGTTTTTT
many	TRBV2	TRBJ1-6	NA	CASSEQGSYNSPLHF	TGTGCCAGCAGTGAGCAGGGCTCCTATAATTCACCCCTCCACTTT
many	TRBV5-8	TRBJ2-1	NA	CASSLEGGILDSYNEQFF	TGTGCCAGCAGCTTGGAGGGTGGGATACTAGACTCCTACAATGAGCAGTTCTTC
many	TRBV6-1	TRBJ2-3	NA	CASKQQGVSTDTQYF	TGTGCCAGCAAGCAACAGGGCGTTAGCACAGATACGCAGTATTTT
once	TRBV24-1	TRBJ2-5	TRBD1	CATSTGGRQETQYF	TGTGCCACCAGTACAGGGGGCCGTCAAGAGACCCAGTACTTC
NA	TRBV6-6	TRBJ1-1	NA	CASSYWGGTSGTEAFF	TGTGCCAGCAGTTACTGGGGAGGAACCTCGGGCACTGAAGCTTTCTTT
many	TRBV12-3/TRBV12-4	TRBJ2-2	TRBD1	CASSRSGTGVAGELFF	TGTGCCAGCAGTAGGTCCGGGACAGGGGTGGCCGGGGAGCTGTTTTTT
many	TRBV5-1	TRBJ1-4	TRBD1	CASSLPGGVGANEKLFF	TGCGCCAGCAGCTTACCAGGGGGCGTAGGAGCTAATGAAAAACTGTTTTTT
NA	TRBV5-1	TRBJ1-2	TRBD1	CASSLDRGPYGHTF	TGCGCCAGCAGCTTGGACAGGGGCCCGTATGGCCACACCTTC
few	TRBV20-1	TRBJ2-4	TRBD2	CSAGPGLAGILAKNIQYF	TGCAGTGCTGGGCCGGGACTAGCGGGGATATTAGCCAAAAACATTCAGTACTTC
NA	TRBV10-3	TRBJ2-7	TRBD1	CAISEGTGTYEQYF	TGTGCCATCAGTGAGGGGACAGGGACCTACGAGCAGTACTTC
many	TRBV6-6	TRBJ1-4	TRBD1	CASSTGTANEKLFF	TGTGCCAGCAGTACCGGGACAGCTAATGAAAAACTGTTTTTT
many	TRBV7-9	TRBJ2-2	TRBD2	CASSLGLAGGMARGELFF	TGTGCCAGCAGCCTCGGACTAGCGGGGGGAATGGCTCGCGGGGAGCTGTTTTTT
once	TRBV28	TRBJ2-3	TRBD2	CASSSGAGDTQYF	TGTGCCAGCAGTAGCGGGGCAGGAGATACGCAGTATTTT
NA	TRBV20-1	TRBJ1-2	NA	CSARVASGGSGYTF	TGCAGTGCTAGAGTCGCTAGCGGGGGGTCTGGCTACACCTTC
many	TRBV12-3/TRBV12-4	TRBJ2-2	NA	CASSGQNTGELFF	TGTGCCAGCAGTGGACAGAACACCGGGGAGCTGTTTTTT
many	TRBV11-2	TRBJ2-5	NA	CASSLAEGETQYF	TGTGCCAGCAGCTTAGCGGAGGGGGAGACCCAGTACTTC
many	TRBV12-3/TRBV12-4	TRBJ2-1	TRBD2	CASSLGLAGNEQFF	TGTGCCAGCAGCCTAGGCCTAGCGGGGAATGAGCAGTTCTTC
many	TRBV19	TRBJ1-6	TRBD1	CASSSWDRNSPLHF	TGTGCCAGTAGTTCGTGGGACAGAAATTCACCCCTCCACTTT
NA	TRBV18	TRBJ1-1	NA	CASLAAGGTEAFF	TGTGCCAGCTTAGCAGCGGGGGGCACTGAAGCTTTCTTT
few	TRBV7-3	TRBJ1-1	NA	CASRLTGNTEAFF	TGTGCCAGCAGGTTGACAGGGAACACTGAAGCTTTCTTT
many	TRBV2	TRBJ1-2	NA	CAIQGRGMNGYTF	TGTGCCATCCAGGGGAGGGGGATGAATGGCTACACCTTC
many	TRBV20-1	TRBJ2-5	TRBD1	CGFQGVQETQYF	TGTGGTTTTCAGGGGGTCCAAGAGACCCAGTACTTC
many	TRBV18	TRBJ2-7	NA	CASSPFTVGGLLYEQYF	TGTGCCAGCTCACCATTTACGGTCGGCGGACTACTATACGAGCAGTACTTC
many	TRBV5-1	TRBJ2-7	TRBD1	CASSLGQGRGHEQYF	TGCGCCAGCAGCTTGGGACAGGGGCGCGGACACGAGCAGTACTTC
many	TRBV7-2	TRBJ2-1	NA	CASTGTSNYNEQFF	TGTGCCAGCACGGGGACATCGAACTACAATGAGCAGTTCTTC
NA	TRBV19	TRBJ1-1	NA	CASISGAYTEAFF	TGTGCCAGTATTAGCGGGGCTTACACTGAAGCTTTCTTT
many	TRBV10-2	TRBJ2-1	TRBD1	CASSPMGQGAYNEQFF	TGCGCCAGCAGTCCAATGGGACAGGGGGCCTACAATGAGCAGTTCTTC
NA	TRBV6-5	TRBJ1-2	NA	CASSYSGSSNYGYTF	TGTGCCAGCAGTTACTCGGGTAGTTCTAACTATGGCTACACCTTC
many	TRBV20-1	TRBJ1-2	TRBD1	CSANRQGKDYTF	TGCAGTGCTAATCGACAGGGGAAGGACTACACCTTC
many	TRBV6-2/TRBV6-3	TRBJ2-5	TRBD2	CASSGTSGGDETQYF	TGTGCCAGCAGTGGAACTAGCGGGGGGGACGAGACCCAGTACTTC
many	TRBV24-1	TRBJ2-1	NA	CATSDPGDRDNEQFF	TGTGCCACCAGTGATCCAGGGGACCGGGACAATGAGCAGTTCTTC
many	TRBV30	TRBJ2-1	NA	CAWEGTLDSEQFF	TGTGCCTGGGAGGGTACGTTAGATTCTGAGCAGTTCTTC
many	TRBV27	TRBJ1-5	NA	CASSLNPTSGQPQHF	TGTGCCAGCAGTTTAAACCCCACGAGCGGGCAGCCCCAGCATTTT
NA	TRBV5-1	TRBJ2-1	TRBD1	CASSSQGAANEQFF	TGCGCCAGCAGCTCCCAGGGGGCGGCCAATGAGCAGTTCTTC
once	TRBV11-2	TRBJ1-2	NA	CASNPFGGDYGYTF	TGTGCCAGTAACCCATTTGGGGGAGACTATGGCTACACCTTC
NA	TRBV12-5	TRBJ2-1	NA	CASGLKPRPLGHEQFF	TGTGCTAGTGGCTTAAAACCGAGGCCTCTAGGCCATGAGCAGTTCTTC
many	TRBV7-2	TRBJ1-3	NA	CASSLKVYSGNTIYF	TGTGCCAGCAGCTTAAAGGTCTACTCTGGAAACACCATATATTTT
once	TRBV7-2	TRBJ2-7	TRBD1	CASSFIQGAYEQYF	TGTGCCAGCAGCTTCATACAGGGGGCCTACGAGCAGTACTTC
NA	TRBV29-1	TRBJ1-5	NA	CSVRWGGNRPQHF	TGCAGCGTGAGGTGGGGAGGCAATCGGCCCCAGCATTTT
NA	TRBV9	TRBJ1-6	NA	CASSVARGGNSPPHF	TGTGCCAGCAGCGTAGCCAGGGGAGGGAATTCACCCCCCCACTTT
many	TRBV3-2	TRBJ2-5	NA	CASTHRWIQETQYF	TGTGCCAGCACCCATCGGTGGATTCAAGAGACCCAGTACTTC